This T cell receptor (beta chain) is from a study of T cell changes during pregnancy in multiple sclerosis (dated 2019 in TCRdb). Regarding the study in general: The study examined how the T cell repertoire changed over the course of pregnancy in women with multiple sclerosis.

Based on the germline V gene, the CDR1 and CDR2 sequences are SGHRS and YFSETQ. From its cysteine to its phenylalanine, the CDR3 spans 19 amino acids. The retained sequence is limited to the CDR3, 57 bases, with the frame set at the first base. The germline V end is reduced by 4 bases and the J end by 0 bases; junction bases left unmatched: 13. Points on this clone: Its recognized antigen is unknown. The record has no base qualities; no much larger clone is one base away.

Libraries came from the immunoSEQ multiplex PCR assay. The immuneACCESS repertoire file appears here via TCRdb, limited to in-frame rearrangements. These files lack a portion of the clones; in checked studies, under half of the deficit traces to unresolved V genes, and the cause of the others is not known. This sample holds about 38,000 clones; around nine tenths were observed only once. The top ten constitute 0.35% to 0.45% of the sample. This specimen consisted of CD4+ T cells from peripheral blood mononuclear cells, obtained in the third trimester of pregnancy. Recombination joined TRBV5-1 with TRBJ2-3, with 11 bases in between that match TRBD2. This TCR derives from a female donor in good health, enrolled as a control in a pregnancy study. The CDR3 protein sequence reads: CASSPGPLPSGRSTDTQYF. The bases read TGCGCCAGCAGCCCGGGCCCTCTTCCTAGCGGGAGGAGCACAGATACGCAGTATTTT.